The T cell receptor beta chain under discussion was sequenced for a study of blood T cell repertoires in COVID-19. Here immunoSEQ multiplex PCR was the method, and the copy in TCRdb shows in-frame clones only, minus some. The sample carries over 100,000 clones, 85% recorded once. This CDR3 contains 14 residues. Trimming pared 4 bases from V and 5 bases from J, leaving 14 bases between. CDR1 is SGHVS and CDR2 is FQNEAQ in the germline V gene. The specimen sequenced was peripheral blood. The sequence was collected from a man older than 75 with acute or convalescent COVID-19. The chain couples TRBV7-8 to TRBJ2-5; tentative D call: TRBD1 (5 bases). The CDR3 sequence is CASSSVGAKETQYF. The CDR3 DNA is TGTGCCAGCAGCTCGGTTGGGGCGAAGGAGACCCAGTACTTC.